What follows are 21 T cell receptor beta chains derived from one specimen sequenced in a study of cytomegalovirus exposure and HLA in healthy donors. PCR employed 60 Vbeta and 13 Jbeta primers. Libraries were prepared by immunoSEQ multiplex PCR; TCRdb keeps only in-frame clonotypes and omits some of them. The data contain roughly 130,000 clones, over 75% of them singletons. The sequenced material came from PBMCs. The receptors here all came from a woman in her forties or fifties in good health and CMV-seropositive.

The chain has TRBV9 and TRBJ2-1; D ambiguous. The CDR3 spans 14 residues. Between the trimmed V and J ends, which lost 0 bases and 6 bases, there was a span of 10 bases. CDR1 and CDR2 (germline): SGDLS, YYNGEE. The DNA for the CDR3 is TGTGCCAGCAGCGTAGAGCTTGCCGGCAATGAGCAGTTCTTC. Its translation is CASSVELAGNEQFF.

The chain joins TRBV9 to TRBJ2-1; 11 bases align to TRBD2. The CDR3 extends over 16 amino acids. J gave up 10 bases and V 0 bases, and 9 bases lay outside the gene matches. The V gene's germline CDR1 is SGDLS and CDR2 YYNGEE. Here the CDR3 reads CASSVGPGLAVGEQFF. Here the CDR3 DNA reads TGTGCCAGCAGCGTAGGTCCGGGACTAGCGGTGGGAGAGCAGTTCTTC.

Here the CDR3 DNA reads TGTGCCAGCAGCGAGGGACTAGCGGCGTATTTT. Its protein is CASSEGLAAYF. This chain joins TRBV7-2 and TRBJ2-3; the match to TRBD2 covers 11 bases. J was trimmed by 14 bases and V by 5 bases; bases with no gene match: 3. Germline assignment: CDR1 SGHTA and CDR2 FQGNSA. CDR3 length: 11 residues.

The V call is TRBV10-3, the J call TRBJ2-7, with D perhaps TRBD1 (7 bases). This CDR3 contains 15 residues. V was shortened by 0 bases and J by 4 bases, with 13 bases between the two germline ends. Germline V CDR1 and CDR2: ENHRY, SYGVKD. In DNA form, the CDR3 reads TGTGCCATCAGTGAGTCGCGGGACAGCTTATACGAGCAGTACTTC. This translates into CAISESRDSLYEQYF.

With respect to this clone: The identical CDR3 is also encoded by other nucleotide sequences in the sample. The chain carries TRBV6-5 and TRBJ2-7; maybe TRBD1 (6 bases). The germline V and J ends were trimmed by 0 bases and 1 base, with 10 bases remaining between them. From germline, CDR1 is MNHEY and CDR2 SVGAGI. This CDR3 is 15 amino acids long. The CDR3 loop is CASSYSRDTSYEQYF. As DNA, the CDR3 is TGTGCCAGCAGTTACTCGAGGGACACTTCCTACGAGCAGTACTTC.

The chain carries TRBV7-2 and TRBJ1-4; TRBD1 agrees at 8 bases. V was clipped by 6 bases and J by 7 bases; unmatched bases: 7. The CDR3 has 14 residues. The germline CDR1 and CDR2 sequences are SGHTA and FQGNSA. The CDR3 bases are TGTGCCAGCAGGGCGACGACAGGGGCTGAAAAACTGTTTTTT. Encoded protein: CASRATTGAEKLFF.

The rearrangement uses TRBV2 and TRBJ2-7; D is ambiguous. Germline V CDR1 and CDR2: SNHLY, FYNNEI. The CDR3 extends over 12 amino acids. The V gene lost 6 bases and the J gene lost 4 bases, with 10 bases spanning the gap. The DNA for the CDR3 is TGTGCCAGCAGCGCCGACAAGTACGAGCAGTACTTC. It is translated as CASSADKYEQYF.

The chain combines TRBV15 with TRBJ1-1; D remains ambiguous. V was clipped by 1 base and J by 4 bases, with 7 bases between them. CDR1 and CDR2 (germline): LNHNV, YYDKDF (reference sequence). The CDR3 extends over 13 amino acids. CDR3: CATSRGGITEAFF. The CDR3 DNA reads TGTGCCACCAGCAGAGGAGGAATCACTGAAGCTTTCTTT.

The chain has TRBV30 and TRBJ1-1; D ambiguous. V lost 2 bases to trimming and J lost 3 bases, with 13 bases between them. CDR1 is GTSNPN and CDR2 is SVGIG in the germline V gene (reference sequence). The CDR3 extends over 14 amino acids. Written as DNA, the CDR3 is TGTGCCTGGAGTTCCGAGGACTCGGACACTGAAGCTTTCTTT. Translating it yields CAWSSEDSDTEAFF.

This clone was seen only once. The DNA for the CDR3 is TGTGCCAGCTCGGGACTAGCGAGGAATGAGCAGTTCTTC. This codes for CASSGLARNEQFF. V and J are TRBV28 and TRBJ2-1; 10 bases match TRBD2. From germline, CDR1 is MDHEN and CDR2 SYDVKM. V lost 8 bases, J lost 7 bases, and 5 bases stayed unmatched. The CDR3 has 13 amino acids.

The CDR3 region is CASSPQSRGTTEAFF. The CDR3, as DNA: TGTGCCAGCAGCCCCCAAAGCAGGGGTACCACTGAAGCTTTCTTT. The V call is TRBV28, the J call TRBJ1-1; TRBD1 might be the D (6 bases). Trimming pared 6 bases from V and 4 bases from J, leaving 18 bases between. Per germline, CDR1 MDHEN and CDR2 SYDVKM. CDR3 size: 15 residues.

The chain employs TRBV27 and TRBJ2-7; D gene uncertain. The CDR3 totals 17 residues. V was pared by 0 bases and J by 6 bases, with 21 bases between. Germline-derived CDR1 and CDR2 are MNHEY and SMNVEV (reference sequence). The CDR3 nucleotides read TGTGCCAGCAGTTTATCGTCCCTAATATTACTGCCCGGCGAGCAGTACTTC. It encodes CASSLSSLILLPGEQYF.

The rearrangement links TRBV11-3 to TRBJ1-6; D is unclear. Trimming removed 2 bases at V and 9 bases at J, with 11 bases between. CDR3 size: 14 residues. Germline values: CDR1 SGHNT, CDR2 YENEEA. In DNA, the CDR3 is TGTGCCAGCAGCTTACGGCAGGCCGGTTCACCCCTCCACTTT. Translation: CASSLRQAGSPLHF.

This chain links TRBV21-1 with TRBJ2-7; the DNA was not compared with TRBD2, the D call given in the table. TRBV21-1 is marked as a pseudogene. The CDR3 is 14 amino acids. The CDR3 bases are TGTGCCAGCACGCCGGGACTTCCACCCTACGAGCAGTACTTC. Amino acids: CASTPGLPPYEQYF.

This chain joins TRBV7-2 and TRBJ2-5, with no clear D. Trimming took off 2 bases at V and 0 bases at J, with 7 bases between the two ends. The CDR3 is 14 residues long. The germline CDR1 and CDR2 sequences are SGHTA and FQGNSA. CDR3 bases: TGTGCCAGCAGCTTAATTGTAAACCAAGAGACCCAGTACTTC. It is translated as CASSLIVNQETQYF.

The chain uses TRBV4-3 and TRBJ2-5, with TRBD1 as a possible D gene (6 bases). The CDR3 totals 15 residues. Germline V gives CDR1 LGHNA, CDR2 YSLEER. The V end was cut by 0 bases, the J end by 4 bases, with 12 bases between. The CDR3 is CASSQDLGRGETQYF. The CDR3 DNA reads TGCGCCAGCAGCCAAGATCTGGGCAGGGGAGAGACCCAGTACTTC.

This clone came up once. The J gene is TRBJ2-7, the V gene TRBV5-1; 10 bases map to TRBD1. Germline lookup yields CDR1 SGHRS and CDR2 YFSETQ. V trimming: 0 bases; J trimming: 6 bases; junction bases outside the gene matches: 6. This CDR3 spans 15 amino acids. In DNA form, the CDR3 reads TGCGCCAGCAGCTTGGCCCCGGGACAGGGGTTCGAGCAGTACTTC. Protein sequence: CASSLAPGQGFEQYF.

The rearrangement uses TRBV2 and TRBJ1-2; 8 nucleotides line up with TRBD1. The CDR3 is 14 residues long. J lost 8 bases, V lost 8 bases, and 13 bases had no gene match. From germline, CDR1 is SNHLY and CDR2 FYNNEI. This CDR3 reads CASRRTGMAGGYTF. CDR3 coding DNA: TGTGCCAGCCGGCGGACAGGGATGGCGGGAGGCTACACCTTC.

The V and J genes are TRBV9 and TRBJ2-1, with 7 nucleotides matching TRBD2. Trimming cost V 0 bases and J 4 bases; bases outside gene matches: 7. This CDR3 contains 16 residues. The V gene's germline CDR1 is SGDLS and CDR2 YYNGEE. The CDR3 bases are TGTGCCAGCAGCGTAGGCGGCGGGGGTCCTTACAATGAGCAGTTCTTC. It encodes CASSVGGGGPYNEQFF.

The chain couples TRBV2 to TRBJ1-1, with D perhaps matching TRBD1 (6 bases). Germline CDR1 and CDR2: SNHLY and FYNNEI. With 10 bases removed from V and 1 base from J, the gap between germline ends came to 13 bases. This CDR3 comprises 13 residues. CDR3 in DNA: TGTGCCACCAACCTACAGGGGAACACTGAAGCTTTCTTT. As protein: CATNLQGNTEAFF.

V gene TRBV9 combines with J gene TRBJ2-3, with TRBD2 identical over 7 bases. CDR1 SGDLS and CDR2 YYNGEE come from the germline V gene. This CDR3 region has 17 residues. Trimming cost V 0 bases and J 0 bases; bases outside gene matches: 7. The CDR3 DNA is TGTGCCAGCAGCGTAGTGGGGCGGCGGGGGAGCACAGATACGCAGTATTTT. This gives the protein CASSVVGRRGSTDTQYF.